This T cell receptor beta chain was identified in a study of T cells after yellow fever vaccination. Background on the study: Preparing low-cell-number fractions relied on SMART-Seq v4 Ultra Low Input. Whole-study findings and limits: Overall, a small share of clonotypes was seen in both CD4 and CD8 compartments. In post-booster samples, most primary-vaccination clones reappeared (approximately 96% CD4, approximately 91% CD8).

Turning to this clonotype: Antigen: not known.

Universal primer sites and UMIs were introduced during 5'RACE template-switching synthesis of TCR cDNA. TCRdb used MiXCR to reprocess the 5' RACE reads, holding one entry per CDR3 protein. This sample has more than 450,000 distinct CDR3 sequences, with roughly a fifth found just once. This TCR was sampled from a man aged 18 to 29 who received the YFV17D yellow fever vaccine. Source: PBMCs, taken approximately 20 days after the first yellow fever vaccination.

CDR3 DNA: TGTGCCAGCAGCCTTGGGACTATTTATTACGAGCAGTACGTC. Residues: CASSLGTIYYEQYV. The V call is TRBV5-6, the J call TRBJ2-7; 7 bases match TRBD2. The J segment lost 4 bases and the V segment lost 4 bases, leaving 8 bases of the junction unmatched. CDR3 length equals 14 residues. The germline V gene has CDR1 SGHDT and CDR2 YYEEEE.